The rows below give T cell receptor beta chains drawn from one sample of a study of blood T cell repertoires in COVID-19. Only in-frame clones appear in the TCRdb table, and some are missing; sequencing was by immunoSEQ multiplex PCR. The repertoire includes approximately 93,000 clones, 86% of them detected once, and about 30% sits in the top ten. The sample comprised peripheral blood. All receptors come from a man aged 50 to 59 with active or convalescent COVID-19. CDR3s include the opening cysteine and the closing phenylalanine or tryptophan. A D gene is named only where the DNA matches it firmly. The size field is filled for only some rows; it gives once, few, many or a size class.

V: TRBV27; length: 15; J: TRBJ2-7; size: NA; D: TRBD2; CDR3: CASTKTLAGVYEQYF; DNA: TGTGCCAGCACCAAGACACTAGCGGGAGTTTACGAGCAGTACTTC
V: TRBV7-2; length: 14; J: TRBJ1-5; size: few; D: NA; CDR3: CASSPRSSNQPQHF; DNA: TGTGCCAGCAGCCCAAGGAGTAGCAATCAGCCCCAGCATTTT
V: TRBV3-1/TRBV3-2; length: 17; J: TRBJ2-5; size: NA; D: TRBD2; CDR3: CASSPAGLAGGRETQYF; DNA: TGTGCCAGCAGCCCCGCCGGCCTAGCGGGAGGGCGGGAGACCCAGTACTTC
V: TRBV5-1; length: 15; J: TRBJ1-1; size: NA; D: TRBD1; CDR3: CASSRQGALNTEAFF; DNA: TGCGCCAGCAGCAGACAGGGGGCCTTGAACACTGAAGCTTTCTTT
V: TRBV7-9; length: 17; J: TRBJ2-2; size: NA; D: NA; CDR3: CASSVHRPFANTGELFF; DNA: TGTGCCAGCTCCGTCCACAGGCCTTTCGCGAACACCGGGGAGCTGTTTTTT
V: TRBV12-3/TRBV12-4; length: 12; J: TRBJ1-6; size: NA; D: NA; CDR3: CASSTGRSPLHF; DNA: TGTGCCAGCAGCACAGGGAGATCACCCCTCCACTTT
V: TRBV7-9; length: 15; J: TRBJ2-3; size: NA; D: NA; CDR3: CASSSTGHDTDTQYF; DNA: TGTGCCAGCAGCTCTACGGGACACGACACAGATACGCAGTATTTT
V: TRBV7-6; length: 19; J: TRBJ2-1; size: NA; D: TRBD2; CDR3: CASSLGLAGGHSVYNEQFF; DNA: TGTGCCAGCAGCTTAGGACTAGCGGGGGGGCATTCCGTTTACAATGAGCAGTTCTTC
V: TRBV6-6; length: 17; J: TRBJ2-3; size: once; D: TRBD1; CDR3: CASSHPLASGGPDTQYF; DNA: TGTGCCAGCAGTCACCCATTGGCGTCAGGGGGCCCGGATACGCAGTATTTT
V: TRBV19; length: 15; J: TRBJ2-3; size: NA; D: TRBD2; CDR3: CASSLSGRVTDTQYF; DNA: TGTGCCAGTAGCCTTAGCGGGAGAGTCACAGATACGCAGTATTTT
V: TRBV30; length: 16; J: TRBJ2-2; size: few; D: TRBD1; CDR3: CAWKRMGQENTGELFF; DNA: TGTGCCTGGAAGCGTATGGGACAGGAGAACACCGGGGAGCTGTTTTTT
V: TRBV4-1; length: 15; J: TRBJ2-1; size: NA; D: TRBD2; CDR3: CASSRGLAGYNEQFF; DNA: TGCGCCAGCAGCCGAGGACTAGCGGGTTACAATGAGCAGTTCTTC
V: TRBV10-3; length: 14; J: TRBJ1-5; size: NA; D: TRBD1; CDR3: CAISKDRGNQPQHF; DNA: TGTGCCATCAGTAAGGACAGGGGCAATCAGCCCCAGCATTTT
V: TRBV2; length: 14; J: TRBJ1-6; size: NA; D: TRBD1; CDR3: CASGTGTGGSPLHF; DNA: TGTGCCAGCGGAACCGGGACAGGGGGTTCACCCCTCCACTTT
V: TRBV4-3; length: 15; J: TRBJ2-2; size: few; D: NA; CDR3: CASSQDPLAVGELFF; DNA: TGCGCCAGCAGCCAAGATCCACTTGCTGTCGGGGAGCTGTTTTTT
V: TRBV10-3; length: 14; J: TRBJ1-3; size: NA; D: NA; CDR3: CAVRRIISGNTIYF; DNA: TGTGCCGTCCGGCGGATCATCTCTGGAAACACCATATATTTT
V: TRBV9; length: 14; J: TRBJ1-2; size: once; D: NA; CDR3: CASSVATGNYGYTF; DNA: TGTGCCAGCAGCGTGGCAACAGGCAACTATGGCTACACCTTC
V: TRBV2; length: 13; J: TRBJ2-1; size: NA; D: TRBD2; CDR3: CASRLAGYNEQFF; DNA: TGTGCCAGCCGGCTAGCGGGGTACAATGAGCAGTTCTTC
V: TRBV10-1; length: 15; J: TRBJ2-1; size: NA; D: TRBD2; CDR3: CASSEASGGAGEQFF; DNA: TGCGCCAGCAGTGAAGCTAGCGGGGGGGCTGGCGAGCAGTTCTTC
V: TRBV11-2; length: 16; J: TRBJ2-5; size: NA; D: TRBD2; CDR3: CASSLDFAGGQETQYF; DNA: TGTGCCAGCAGCTTAGATTTCGCGGGGGGGCAAGAGACCCAGTACTTC
V: TRBV27; length: 17; J: TRBJ2-1; size: NA; D: NA; CDR3: CASSPRFESPSYNEQFF; DNA: TGTGCCAGCAGTCCTCGTTTTGAGTCCCCATCCTACAATGAGCAGTTCTTC
V: TRBV6-5; length: 14; J: TRBJ2-7; size: once; D: NA; CDR3: CASRAASGNYEQYF; DNA: TGTGCCAGCAGGGCGGCGTCCGGGAATTACGAGCAGTACTTC
V: TRBV10-2; length: 15; J: TRBJ1-1; size: NA; D: TRBD1; CDR3: CASSSRQGGITEAFF; DNA: TGCGCCAGCAGTTCTAGACAGGGAGGAATCACTGAAGCTTTCTTT
V: TRBV28; length: 15; J: TRBJ2-7; size: NA; D: TRBD1; CDR3: CASSLPTGTVHEQYF; DNA: TGTGCCAGCAGCCTACCGACAGGGACGGTCCACGAGCAGTACTTC
V: TRBV2; length: 12; J: TRBJ1-4; size: few; D: NA; CDR3: CASRASAGKLFF; DNA: TGTGCCAGCCGGGCTAGTGCGGGGAAACTGTTTTTT
V: TRBV7-9; length: 14; J: TRBJ1-2; size: many; D: NA; CDR3: CASSHTGGIDGYTF; DNA: TGTGCCAGCAGCCATACTGGCGGAATTGATGGCTACACCTTC
V: TRBV4-2; length: 17; J: TRBJ2-3; size: NA; D: TRBD2; CDR3: CASSPRGSGGAVDTQYF; DNA: TGTGCCAGCAGCCCCCGGGGTAGCGGGGGGGCCGTAGATACGCAGTATTTT
V: TRBV10-3; length: 13; J: TRBJ2-3; size: NA; D: NA; CDR3: CAIRRGGQDTQYF; DNA: TGTGCCATCCGGCGCGGGGGCCAAGATACGCAGTATTTT
V: TRBV28; length: 16; J: TRBJ1-6; size: NA; D: TRBD1; CDR3: CASSLSPGQYNSPLHF; DNA: TGTGCCAGCAGTTTATCGCCGGGACAGTATAATTCACCCCTCCACTTT
V: TRBV7-8; length: 14; J: TRBJ1-5; size: NA; D: NA; CDR3: CASTYGGPNQPQHF; DNA: TGTGCCAGCACCTACGGGGGACCCAATCAGCCCCAGCATTTT
V: TRBV11-2; length: 14; J: TRBJ2-2; size: NA; D: NA; CDR3: CASSLWGSAGELFF; DNA: TGTGCCAGCAGCCTGTGGGGCTCAGCCGGGGAGCTGTTTTTT
V: TRBV9; length: 13; J: TRBJ1-1; size: NA; D: NA; CDR3: CASSVRLDTEAFF; DNA: TGTGCCAGCAGCGTACGTCTAGACACTGAAGCTTTCTTT
V: TRBV2; length: 15; J: TRBJ2-7; size: NA; D: TRBD1; CDR3: CASSEVAGQGYEQYF; DNA: TGTGCCAGCAGTGAAGTTGCGGGACAGGGCTACGAGCAGTACTTC
V: TRBV5-4; length: 15; J: TRBJ2-5; size: NA; D: TRBD1; CDR3: CASSLGDRGQETQYF; DNA: TGTGCCAGCAGCTTGGGGGACAGGGGACAAGAGACCCAGTACTTC
V: TRBV28; length: 18; J: TRBJ2-6; size: NA; D: NA; CDR3: CASSSPGLSTSGANVLTF; DNA: TGTGCCAGCAGTTCTCCGGGACTTTCTACCTCTGGGGCCAACGTCCTGACTTTC
V: TRBV19; length: 14; J: TRBJ2-7; size: NA; D: NA; CDR3: CASSLGRDWGEQYF; DNA: TGTGCCAGTAGTCTGGGCAGGGACTGGGGGGAGCAGTACTTC
V: TRBV5-8; length: 15; J: TRBJ2-5; size: NA; D: NA; CDR3: CASSLGRSYQETQYF; DNA: TGTGCCAGCAGCTTGGGGCGGAGCTACCAAGAGACCCAGTACTTC
V: TRBV7-2; length: 17; J: TRBJ1-6; size: NA; D: TRBD1; CDR3: CASSIETGAGYNSPLHF; DNA: TGTGCCAGCAGCATAGAGACAGGGGCCGGGTATAATTCACCCCTCCACTTT
V: TRBV11-2; length: 17; J: TRBJ2-1; size: NA; D: TRBD2; CDR3: CASSSDLAGVHVTEQFF; DNA: TGTGCCAGCAGCTCTGATTTAGCGGGGGTCCATGTTACTGAGCAGTTCTTC
V: TRBV29-1; length: 12; J: TRBJ1-2; size: once; D: NA; CDR3: CSVGEGSYGYTF; DNA: TGCAGCGTTGGTGAGGGCAGCTATGGCTACACCTTC
V: TRBV11-2; length: 15; J: TRBJ2-7; size: once; D: TRBD2; CDR3: CASSVELAGVYEQYF; DNA: TGTGCCAGCAGCGTGGAACTAGCGGGAGTCTACGAGCAGTACTTC
V: TRBV30; length: 14; J: TRBJ1-6; size: NA; D: NA; CDR3: CAWSSTGGISPLHF; DNA: TGTGCCTGGAGTTCAACTGGGGGGATTTCACCCCTCCACTTT
V: TRBV4-3; length: 14; J: TRBJ2-2; size: NA; D: NA; CDR3: CASSQERYTGELFF; DNA: TGCGCCAGCAGCCAAGAGAGGTACACCGGGGAGCTGTTTTTT
V: TRBV11-3; length: 15; J: TRBJ2-1; size: NA; D: TRBD2; CDR3: CASSLTSGALYEQFF; DNA: TGTGCCAGCAGCTTGACTAGCGGGGCTTTGTATGAGCAGTTCTTC
V: TRBV18; length: 13; J: TRBJ1-4; size: NA; D: NA; CDR3: CASSPNRDEKLFF; DNA: TGTGCCAGCTCACCGAACAGGGATGAAAAACTGTTTTTT
V: TRBV2; length: 14; J: TRBJ2-1; size: NA; D: TRBD2; CDR3: CASSEGRGYDEQFF; DNA: TGTGCCAGCAGTGAAGGGCGGGGGTACGATGAGCAGTTCTTC
V: TRBV6-2/TRBV6-3; length: 16; J: TRBJ2-3; size: NA; D: TRBD1; CDR3: CASSSTGTGLRDTQYF; DNA: TGTGCCAGCAGTTCGACCGGGACAGGGTTGAGGGATACGCAGTATTTT
V: TRBV4-1; length: 15; J: TRBJ2-5; size: NA; D: NA; CDR3: CASSQNRQVQETQYF; DNA: TGCGCCAGCAGCCAAAACCGACAGGTCCAAGAGACCCAGTACTTC
V: TRBV29-1; length: 13; J: TRBJ1-2; size: NA; D: NA; CDR3: CSVGAGRDYGYTF; DNA: TGCAGCGTTGGGGCAGGTCGAGACTATGGCTACACCTTC
V: TRBV5-8; length: 14; J: TRBJ1-5; size: NA; D: TRBD1; CDR3: CASRRTGESQPQHF; DNA: TGTGCCAGCAGACGAACAGGGGAAAGTCAGCCCCAGCATTTT
V: TRBV25-1; length: 15; J: TRBJ1-2; size: NA; D: NA; CDR3: CASSEYGGRQDGYTF; DNA: TGTGCCAGCAGTGAATACGGGGGGCGCCAAGATGGCTACACCTTC
V: TRBV19; length: 15; J: TRBJ2-5; size: NA; D: TRBD2; CDR3: CASSHGASGQETQYF; DNA: TGTGCCAGTAGTCATGGAGCTAGCGGGCAAGAGACCCAGTACTTC
V: TRBV6-2/TRBV6-3; length: 16; J: TRBJ2-1; size: NA; D: NA; CDR3: CASSYSALNALNEQFF; DNA: TGTGCCAGCAGTTACTCCGCACTAAATGCTCTCAATGAGCAGTTCTTC
V: TRBV27; length: 14; J: TRBJ2-5; size: NA; D: TRBD2; CDR3: CASRFGAGVGTQYF; DNA: TGTGCCAGCAGGTTCGGAGCGGGGGTTGGGACCCAGTACTTC
V: TRBV28; length: 11; J: TRBJ2-1; size: NA; D: NA; CDR3: CASSNSNEQFF; DNA: TGTGCCAGCAGTAATTCAAATGAGCAGTTCTTC
V: TRBV6-6; length: 15; J: TRBJ2-7; size: NA; D: TRBD1; CDR3: CASSPFRDSNYEQYF; DNA: TGTGCCAGCAGTCCTTTCCGGGACAGTAACTACGAGCAGTACTTC
V: TRBV7-6; length: 16; J: TRBJ1-1; size: NA; D: TRBD1; CDR3: CASLPQGAGVNTEAFF; DNA: TGTGCCAGCTTACCCCAGGGGGCAGGGGTGAACACTGAAGCTTTCTTT